This T cell receptor (beta chain) appears in the sequencing data of a study of response to subunit inactivated influenza vaccine. Findings and caveats of the study: The authors proposed limited new T cell recruitment per seasonal influenza vaccination.

V was shortened by 4 bases and J by 1 base, with 3 bases between the two germline ends. The germline CDR1 and CDR2 sequences are SGHTA and FQGNSA. The CDR3 spans 12 residues. A few counts support this clonotype. Its specificity is not known. One entry per CDR3 protein results from TCRdb running MiXCR on the RT-PCR reads. Of over 750,000 distinct CDR3 sequences in the sample, approximately 22% are singletons; the top ten hold roughly a tenth. Sequenced here: PBMCs from blood, sampled around 5 days after vaccination. The receptor was isolated from a man aged 50 to 59 who received an inactivated influenza vaccine. The V gene is TRBV7-2, the J gene TRBJ2-3; no clear D gene. CDR3 amino acids: CASSYRTDTQYF. In DNA form, the CDR3 reads TGTGCCAGCAGCTACCGCACAGATACGCAGTATTTT.